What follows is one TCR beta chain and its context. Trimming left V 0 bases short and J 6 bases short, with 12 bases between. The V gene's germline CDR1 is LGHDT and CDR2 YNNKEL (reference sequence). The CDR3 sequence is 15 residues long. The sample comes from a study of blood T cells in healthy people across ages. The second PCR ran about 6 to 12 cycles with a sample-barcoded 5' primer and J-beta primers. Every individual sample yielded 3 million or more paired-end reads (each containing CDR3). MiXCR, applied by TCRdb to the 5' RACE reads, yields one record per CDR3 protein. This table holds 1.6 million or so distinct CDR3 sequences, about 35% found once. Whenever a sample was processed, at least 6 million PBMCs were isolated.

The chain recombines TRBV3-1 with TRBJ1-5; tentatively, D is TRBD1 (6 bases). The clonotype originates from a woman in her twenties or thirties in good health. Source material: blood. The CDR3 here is CASSQETGKGQPQHF. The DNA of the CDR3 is TGTGCCAGCAGCCAAGAAACAGGGAAAGGTCAGCCCCAGCATTTT.